The T cell receptor (beta chain) described here comes from a study of blood T cell repertoires in COVID-19. Overall study: From T cells, B-cell-depleted T cells, or PBMCs came the material, which was cDNA or gDNA.

This table comes from immunoSEQ multiplex PCR, and its TCRdb copy is limited to in-frame clones, with some not included. Seen here are a few hundred thousand clones, approximately 86% observed once, and the top ten hold approximately 1.5%. All recovered Cohort 3 donors got two negative PCRs, got clearance, or saw symptom resolution. CDR1 is GTSNPN, CDR2 SVGIG, per germline (reference sequence). Trimming pared 5 bases from V and 4 bases from J, leaving 8 bases between. There are 11 residues in the CDR3. The specimen was PBMCs or T cells enriched from blood (not recorded which). This clonotype was obtained from a woman in her 50s who had recovered from COVID-19. The chain is built from TRBV30 and TRBJ1-2; D gene ambiguous. The CDR3 DNA reads TGTGCCTGGGCTCAGGCCTATGGCTACACCTTC. This translates into CAWAQAYGYTF.